One T cell receptor beta chain is described in this entry. Trimming left V 5 bases short and J 0 bases short, with 14 bases between. The CDR3 covers 16 residues. Per germline, CDR1 SNHLY and CDR2 FYNNEI. This record belongs to a study of blood T cell repertoires in COVID-19. Study-level information: Sources were T cells, B-cell-depleted T cells, or PBMCs; the material itself was cDNA or gDNA.

Clinical history reported by participants formed the basis on which cohorts were assigned. In the original processing: Reference gene primer amplification gave nucleated cell count estimates. Clones were sequenced by immunoSEQ multiplex PCR, and TCRdb holds only the in-frame ones, with some missing. From that table come the V and J calls and clone size; the DNA was used to work out D and trimming. Of around 250,000 clones in the sample, around nine tenths were seen once. Sequenced material: PBMCs or T cells enriched from blood (not recorded which). V gene TRBV2 combines with J gene TRBJ1-3; the D gene is possibly TRBD1 (5 bases). This receptor was obtained from a woman aged 45-59 years who had recovered from COVID-19. CDR3 nucleotides: TGTGCCAGCAGTTCCTTCGGGGGTTACTCTGGAAACACCATATATTTT. Amino acids: CASSSFGGYSGNTIYF.